The 5 T cell receptor beta chains presented below share a single source sample, sequenced in a study of T cell clones after liver transplantation. Libraries were prepared by immunoSEQ multiplex PCR; TCRdb keeps only in-frame clonotypes and omits some of them. The sample carries some 45,000 clones, about 86% recorded once. The specimen was CD4+ T cells from blood, collected 24 months after liver transplant. The receptors derive from a human patient who received a liver transplant. Some T cells may have come from the graft donor.

The chain employs TRBV18 and TRBJ1-4; tentatively, D is TRBD1 (6 bases). The V end lost 3 bases, the J end lost 3 bases, and 11 bases lay between the germline ends. This CDR3 is 15 amino acids long. CDR1 and CDR2 from the germline V gene are KGHSH and LQKENI. This chain's CDR3 is CASSPKTGSNEKLFF. In nucleotides, the CDR3 is TGTGCCAGCTCACCTAAAACAGGGTCTAATGAAAAACTGTTTTTT.

The CDR3 sequence: CASSSLAGGYNEQFF. In DNA form, the CDR3 reads TGCGCCAGCAGCTCACTAGCGGGGGGATACAATGAGCAGTTCTTC. The chain links TRBV5-1 to TRBJ2-1; 12 bases line up with TRBD2. The V gene's germline CDR1 is SGHRS and CDR2 YFSETQ. The CDR3 is made up of 15 amino acids. J lost 4 bases, V lost 3 bases, and 2 bases had no gene match. Together with reference TRBV5-1 and TRBJ2-1, the CDR3 gives the full variable domain: KAGVTQTPRYLIKTRGQQVTLSCSPISGHRSVSWYQQTPGQGLQFLFEYFSETQRNKGNFPGRFSGRQFSNSRSEMNVSTLELGDSALYLCASSSLAGGYNEQFFGPGTRLTVL.

This clone was seen a single time. The chain recombines TRBV9 with TRBJ2-5; D is perhaps TRBD1 (6 bases). The J call may not be correct, given that the DNA end is closer to TRBJ2-7. The V gene's germline CDR1 is SGDLS and CDR2 YYNGEE. The CDR3 contains 15 residues. DNA of the CDR3: TGTGCCAGCAGCGATAAAACGGGACAATCCGACGAGCAGTACTTC. Translating it yields CASSDKTGQSDEQYF.

CDR3 amino acids: CASTLDRRNEKLFF. The CDR3 region has the DNA TGTGCCAGCACCCTGGACAGACGTAATGAAAAACTGTTTTTT. The rearrangement joins TRBV6-5 to TRBJ1-4; TRBD1 is a possible D gene (6 bases). V dropped 7 bases and J dropped 4 bases, with 13 bases sitting between them. The CDR3 length is 14 residues. The V gene's germline CDR1 is MNHEY and CDR2 SVGAGI.

The chain combines TRBV6-1 with TRBJ1-2; 9 bases map to TRBD1. This CDR3 region has 14 residues. J lost 7 bases, V lost 7 bases, and 10 bases had no gene match. The germline V gene has CDR1 MNHNS and CDR2 SASEGT. The CDR3 sequence is CASIVDRGWGGYTF. For the CDR3, the DNA is TGTGCCAGCATAGTCGACAGGGGGTGGGGTGGCTACACCTTC.